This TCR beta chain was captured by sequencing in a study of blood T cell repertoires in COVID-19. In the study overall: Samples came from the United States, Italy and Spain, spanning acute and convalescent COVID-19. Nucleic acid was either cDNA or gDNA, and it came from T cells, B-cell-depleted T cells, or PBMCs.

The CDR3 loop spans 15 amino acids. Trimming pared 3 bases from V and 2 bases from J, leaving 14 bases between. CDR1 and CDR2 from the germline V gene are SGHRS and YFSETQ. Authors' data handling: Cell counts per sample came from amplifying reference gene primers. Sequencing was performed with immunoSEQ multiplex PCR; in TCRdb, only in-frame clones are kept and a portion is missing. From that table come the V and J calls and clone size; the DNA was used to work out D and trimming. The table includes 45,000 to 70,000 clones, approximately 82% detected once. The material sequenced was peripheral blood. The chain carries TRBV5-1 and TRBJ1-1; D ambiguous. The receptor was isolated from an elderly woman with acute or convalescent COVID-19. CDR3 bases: TGCGCCAGCAGCTCTGAGGGCGTTTTAAACACTGAAGCTTTCTTT. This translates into CASSSEGVLNTEAFF.